This TCR beta chain is drawn from a study of T cell changes during pregnancy in multiple sclerosis. Using immunoSEQ multiplex PCR, the repertoire was profiled, and TCRdb retains in-frame clones only, with some absent. Among about 93,000 clones, around 92% were seen once, and the ten largest hold approximately 2%. Germline CDR1 and CDR2: MNHEY and SVGAGI. The CDR3 totals 14 residues. Unmatched junction bases numbered 4, after V lost 6 bases and J lost 3 bases. Here the sequenced sample was peripheral blood, taken after pregnancy. This receptor was identified in a female donor with multiple sclerosis, enrolled in a pregnancy study. The chain uses TRBV6-5 and TRBJ1-4, with 7 positions matching TRBD1. The CDR3, as DNA: TGTGCCAGCAGCACAGGGGTTTCTAATGAAAAACTGTTTTTT. Its translation: CASSTGVSNEKLFF.